These T cell receptor beta chains were read from a single sample in a study of blood T cell repertoires in COVID-19. The method was immunoSEQ multiplex PCR; TCRdb's version includes in-frame clones alone and lacks a portion of them. Of a few hundred thousand clones listed, over 80% were seen once; the top ten hold roughly 6%. Sequencing was done on a sample of peripheral blood. Receptors were obtained from a woman aged 45-59 years with COVID-19, enrolled during active disease. Both conserved end residues are part of each CDR3. A D gene is named only where the DNA matches it firmly. A row's size may be missing; if present it is once, few, many or a size class.

NA	TRBD2	TRBJ2-3	TRBV5-4	TGTGCCAGCAGCTTGGCCATGGCTAGCGGGGGATCCGGAGCAGATACGCAGTATTTT	CASSLAMASGGSGADTQYF
NA	TRBD2	TRBJ2-7	TRBV29-1	TGCAGCGTGATAGCTAAGAAAGGGACTACGGAGGACTACGAGCAGTACTTC	CSVIAKKGTTEDYEQYF
NA	TRBD2	TRBJ2-5	TRBV5-3	TGTGCCAGAGGAACTACGAGGACTAGCGGAGATTTGGAGGAAGAGACCCAGTACTTC	CARGTTRTSGDLEEETQYF
NA	TRBD1	TRBJ2-1	TRBV10-3	TGTGCCATCACCCCCCTCCCGGGACAGCCCAATGAGCAGTTCTTC	CAITPLPGQPNEQFF
NA	TRBD2	TRBJ2-1	TRBV10-3	TGTGCCATCAGTGTACTGAAGAGGGGAGGGGATGAGCAGTTCTTC	CAISVLKRGGDEQFF
NA	NA	TRBJ1-4	TRBV2	TGTGCCAGCGACTGGGGGGATCGAGCTAATGAAAAACTGTTTTTT	CASDWGDRANEKLFF
NA	NA	TRBJ1-2	TRBV16	TGTGCCAGCAGCCAATCGGTAACAGGGTGGAGCTATGGCTACACCTTC	CASSQSVTGWSYGYTF
NA	TRBD2	TRBJ2-2	TRBV4-2	TGTGCCAGCAGCCAAGATACGGGAGGGCCTACCGGGGAGCTGTTTTTT	CASSQDTGGPTGELFF
NA	NA	TRBJ1-1	TRBV25-1	TGTGCCAGCAGTTCTGCAACGAGGGGCAAGGGGGACACTGAAGCTTTCTTT	CASSSATRGKGDTEAFF
NA	NA	TRBJ2-1	TRBV5-1	TGCGCCAGCAGCGCCGGAGGAGGTTTCTACAATGAGCAGTTCTTC	CASSAGGGFYNEQFF
few	NA	TRBJ1-2	TRBV5-1	TGCGCCAGCAAGCAAACTGTCTCCCTCAACTATGGCTACACCTTC	CASKQTVSLNYGYTF
NA	TRBD1	TRBJ1-2	TRBV11-3	TGTGCCAGCAGCTTAGGGGACAGGGGCCCTAACTATGGCTACACCTTC	CASSLGDRGPNYGYTF
few	NA	TRBJ1-2	TRBV19	TGTGCCAGTAGTATTTTACCGGTTAACTATGGCTACACCTTC	CASSILPVNYGYTF
once	NA	TRBJ1-1	TRBV19	TGTGCCAGTAGTATAGACCCGGATCGACCATTAAGGGAGTACACTGAAGCTTTCTTT	CASSIDPDRPLREYTEAFF
NA	NA	TRBJ1-1	TRBV11-3	TGTGCCAGCAGGAGAGGACAGAACACTGAAGCTTTCTTT	CASRRGQNTEAFF
once	NA	TRBJ2-7	TRBV15	TGTGCCACCAGCAGGCCGGGGGGACAGGCCCCCTACGAGCAGTACTTC	CATSRPGGQAPYEQYF
NA	TRBD1	TRBJ2-2	TRBV7-9	TGTGCCAGCAGCTTAGGGGTCACAGGGGACACCGGGGAGCTGTTTTTT	CASSLGVTGDTGELFF
NA	TRBD2	TRBJ2-7	TRBV18	TGTGCCAGCTCACCAGGGTCGACTAGCGGGAGGGCCAGAGCCTACGAGCAGTACTTC	CASSPGSTSGRARAYEQYF
NA	NA	TRBJ1-4	TRBV19	TGTGCCAGTAGTATATCAGGGCGGACTAATGAAAAACTGTTTTTT	CASSISGRTNEKLFF
NA	NA	TRBJ1-1	TRBV5-4	TGTGCCAGCAGCTTGGCCGCAGTTAACACTGAAGCTTTCTTT	CASSLAAVNTEAFF
NA	TRBD2	TRBJ2-1	TRBV19	TGTGCCAGTAGCTGGGGACTAGCGACCGAGCAGTTCTTC	CASSWGLATEQFF
NA	NA	TRBJ2-3	TRBV15	TGTGCCACCAGCTGGCGAGGGACAGATACGCAGTATTTT	CATSWRGTDTQYF
NA	TRBD1	TRBJ2-7	TRBV19	TGTGCCAGTAGTCCTCGAAGGGACAGCAAAGCCTACGAGCAGTACTTC	CASSPRRDSKAYEQYF